Presented here are 26 T cell receptor beta chains from one specimen sequenced in a study of cytomegalovirus exposure and HLA in healthy donors. Produced via immunoSEQ multiplex PCR; TCRdb's table is partial and in-frame only. The sample holds 100,000 to 150,000 clones, roughly 90% seen once. The sequenced material came from PBMCs. These receptors came from a woman under 30 in good health and CMV-seronegative.

The rearrangement links TRBV6-1 to TRBJ1-2, with TRBD1 matching 8 bases. The V gene's germline CDR1 is MNHNS and CDR2 SASEGT. This CDR3 has 14 amino acids. Trimming took 1 base from V and 8 from J; bases not matched to a gene: 6. The CDR3 DNA reads TGTGCCAGCAGTGAAGGCCCAGGGGGCGAAGGCTACACCTTC. Residues: CASSEGPGGEGYTF.

This clone was seen a single time. The chain uses TRBV6-1 and TRBJ2-7; 10 bases map to TRBD1. Germline V CDR1 and CDR2: MNHNS, SASEGT. The CDR3 runs to 15 residues. Trimming took 5 bases from V and 2 from J; bases not matched to a gene: 6. The CDR3 is CASSQPGTGAYEQYF. In DNA form, the CDR3 reads TGTGCCAGCAGTCAACCCGGGACAGGGGCCTACGAGCAGTACTTC.

This chain joins TRBV5-4 and TRBJ2-1; TRBD1 might be the D (6 bases). Trimming removed 4 bases at V and 2 bases at J, with 13 bases between. Germline V gene data show CDR1 as SGHNT and CDR2 as YYREEE (reference sequence). This CDR3 is built from 15 residues. This chain's CDR3 is CASSPTQGTYNEQFF. The CDR3 bases are TGTGCCAGCAGCCCGACCCAGGGGACCTACAATGAGCAGTTCTTC.

The rearrangement uses TRBV19 and TRBJ2-7; D perhaps matches TRBD1 (5 bases). CDR1 is LNHDA, CDR2 SQIVND, per germline (reference sequence). This CDR3 is built from 12 residues. V dropped 6 bases and J dropped 3 bases, with 9 bases sitting between them. The CDR3 region is CASSDSYYEQYF. The CDR3 nucleotides read TGTGCCAGTAGCGACAGTTACTACGAGCAGTACTTC.

The chain has TRBV6-6 and TRBJ2-7; possible D gene TRBD2, 6 bases. The V end lost 5 bases, the J end lost 0 bases, and 14 bases lay between the germline ends. CDR3 length: 15 residues. Germline V gives CDR1 MNHNY, CDR2 SVGAGI (reference sequence). The CDR3 coding sequence is TGTGCCAGCAGTCTCGACGGGGGAAGCTCCTACGAGCAGTACTTC. This encodes CASSLDGGSSYEQYF.

The gene calls are TRBV11-2 and TRBJ2-7, with TRBD1 matching over 7 bases. V lost 4 bases, J lost 2 bases, and 2 bases stayed unmatched. The CDR3 has 13 residues. In germline, CDR1 is SGHAT, CDR2 FQNNGV. The CDR3 loop reads CASSYRGPYEQYF. The CDR3 DNA follows: TGTGCCAGCAGCTACAGGGGACCCTACGAGCAGTACTTC.

A note on this clone: The missing conserved phenylalanine or tryptophan at the end of this CDR3 makes a read error likely. The limits of the CDR3 on the DNA are not certain, so only TCRdb's listed CDR3 is given. This chain connects TRBV18 to TRBJ2-7; TRBD1 reflects the table's D call only, with no check against the DNA. Per germline, CDR1 KGHSH and CDR2 LQKENI. The CDR3 is 13 amino acids in total, end residues counted. The CDR3 spells CASSPHARYRGKL.

The chain employs TRBV11-2 and TRBJ2-7; D remains ambiguous. CDR1 and CDR2 (germline): SGHAT, FQNNGV. CDR3 length equals 15 residues. Between the trimmed V and J ends, which lost 2 bases and 1 base, there was a span of 12 bases. In DNA, the CDR3 is TGTGCCAGCAGCTTATCATCAGGCGTTTCCTACGAGCAGTACTTC. Translated: CASSLSSGVSYEQYF. Full variable domain (remainder filled in from reference TRBV11-2 and TRBJ2-7): EAGVAQSPRYKIIEKRQSVAFWCNPISGHATLYWYQQILGQGPKLLIQFQNNGVVDDSQLPKDRFSAERLKGVDSTLKIQPAKLEDSAVYLCASSLSSGVSYEQYFGPGTRLTVT.

CDR3: CASSIKRMSSYEQYF. The DNA for the CDR3 is TGTGCCAGTAGTATAAAGCGGATGAGCTCCTACGAGCAGTACTTC. The genes are TRBV19 and TRBJ2-7; D might be TRBD2 (5 bases). Germline V gives CDR1 LNHDA, CDR2 SQIVND (reference sequence). The CDR3 consists of 15 residues. The V end was cut by 2 bases, the J end by 0 bases, with 11 bases between. Full variable domain (missing parts from reference TRBV19 and TRBJ2-7): DGGITQSPKYLFRKEGQNVTLSCEQNLNHDAMYWYRQDPGQGLRLIYYSQIVNDFQKGDIAEGYSVSREKKESFPLTVTSAQKNPTAFYLCASSIKRMSSYEQYFGPGTRLTVT.

The chain uses TRBV19 and TRBJ2-3; the D is unclear. V lost 7 bases and J lost 0, with 8 bases in between. Germline-derived CDR1 and CDR2 are LNHDA and SQIVND (reference sequence). CDR3 size: 13 residues. CDR3 protein: CASKATSTDTQYF. The CDR3 DNA sequence: TGTGCCAGTAAGGCGACTAGCACAGATACGCAGTATTTT. Drawing the rest from reference TRBV19 and TRBJ2-3, the complete variable domain is DGGITQSPKYLFRKEGQNVTLSCEQNLNHDAMYWYRQDPGQGLRLIYYSQIVNDFQKGDIAEGYSVSREKKESFPLTVTSAQKNPTAFYLCASKATSTDTQYFGPGTRLTVL.

This chain uses TRBV4-1 with TRBJ1-2; perhaps TRBD1 as D (6 bases). The germline gives CDR1 MGHRA, CDR2 YSYEKL. Trimming shortened V by 1 base and J by 2 bases, and 11 bases separated the two germline ends. The CDR3 extends over 15 amino acids. This CDR3 is CASSQGDNLNYGYTF. The CDR3 coding sequence is TGCGCCAGCAGCCAAGGGGACAATTTGAACTATGGCTACACCTTC.

As for this clone: This same CDR3 is encoded by further DNA sequences in the sample. This chain uses TRBV27 with TRBJ2-1; 9 nucleotides line up with TRBD2. J gave up 0 bases and V 5 bases, and 2 bases lay outside the gene matches. This CDR3 is built from 15 residues. Germline values: CDR1 MNHEY, CDR2 SMNVEV (reference sequence). The CDR3 spells CASSLSGSSYNEQFF. The DNA of the CDR3 is TGTGCCAGCAGTCTTAGCGGGAGCTCCTACAATGAGCAGTTCTTC.

The chain uses TRBV14 and TRBJ1-1; a weak D match, TRBD1 (5 bases). V shed 3 bases and J shed 7 bases, with 9 bases lying between them. The CDR3 consists of 12 residues. Germline assignment: CDR1 SGHDN and CDR2 FVKESK. CDR3 in amino acids: CASSQGGYEAFF. The CDR3 nucleotides read TGTGCCAGCAGCCAGGGGGGGTATGAAGCTTTCTTT. The whole variable domain, filled in from reference TRBV14 and TRBJ1-1, reads EAGVTQFPSHSVIEKGQTVTLRCDPISGHDNLYWYRRVMGKEIKFLLHFVKESKQDESGMPNNRFLAERTGGTYSTLKVQPAELEDSGVYFCASSQGGYEAFFGQGTRLTVV.

CDR3 loop: CASRVGGTNEKLFF. Here the CDR3 DNA reads TGTGCCAGCAGGGTTGGAGGGACTAATGAAAAACTGTTTTTT. The chain is built from TRBV6-1 and TRBJ1-4; D gene ambiguous. This CDR3 region has 14 residues. The germline V and J ends were trimmed by 6 bases and 2 bases, with 10 bases remaining between them. Germline CDR1 reads MNHNS; CDR2 reads SASEGT.

This clone was observed once. CDR3 protein: CSALHGYTF. CDR3 nucleotide sequence: TGCAGTGCTCTCCATGGCTACACCTTC. V and J are TRBV20-1 and TRBJ1-2, with D unresolved. Trimming took 5 bases from V and 6 from J, leaving 4 bases between them. Per the germline V gene, CDR1 is DFQATT and CDR2 is SNEGSKA (reference sequence). The CDR3 contains 9 residues.

V is TRBV4-2 and J is TRBJ1-2, with D tentatively TRBD1 (6 bases). The V end was cut by 3 bases, the J end by 4 bases, with 12 bases between. Germline V gene lookup returns CDR1 LGHNA and CDR2 YNFKEQ. There are 14 residues in the CDR3. CDR3 amino acids: CASSQETGLYGYTF. Written as DNA, the CDR3 is TGTGCCAGCAGCCAGGAGACAGGCCTCTATGGCTACACCTTC.

The rearrangement uses TRBV27 and TRBJ2-7; 13 bases are a match to TRBD2. This CDR3 contains 13 residues. Germline V gene lookup returns CDR1 MNHEY and CDR2 SMNVEV (reference sequence). With V trimmed by 10 bases and J by 2 bases, 2 bases remained unmatched. The CDR3 region is CATGLAGAYEQYF. The CDR3 nucleotides are TGTGCCACCGGACTAGCGGGAGCCTACGAGCAGTACTTC.

The chain joins TRBV18 to TRBJ2-2; D unclear. Trimming pared 3 bases from V and 6 bases from J, leaving 11 bases between. The germline gives CDR1 KGHSH, CDR2 LQKENI. This CDR3 comprises 14 residues. This CDR3 reads CASSPRSFAGELFF. In nucleotides, the CDR3 is TGTGCCAGCTCACCGCGATCGTTTGCCGGGGAGCTGTTTTTT.

J is TRBJ2-3 and V is TRBV6-5, with 9 bases aligning to TRBD1. The CDR3 is 14 amino acids. Trimming at V came to 7 bases and at J to 7 bases, leaving 9 bases not matched to a gene. Per germline, CDR1 MNHEY and CDR2 SVGAGI. CDR3 sequence: CASTADRGRNTQYF. The CDR3 nucleotides read TGTGCCAGCACCGCCGACAGGGGGAGGAATACGCAGTATTTT.

The gene calls are TRBV5-6 and TRBJ2-5; TRBD1 is a possible D gene (5 bases). The CDR3 consists of 15 residues. Deletions cut 4 bases from V and 4 bases from J, with 17 bases between. Germline V CDR1 and CDR2: SGHDT, YYEEEE. CDR3 residues: CASSLDSSLGETQYF. The CDR3, as DNA: TGTGCCAGCAGCCTCGACAGTTCCCTCGGAGAGACCCAGTACTTC.

This chain joins TRBV9 and TRBJ2-6; D is ambiguous. The CDR3 has 17 residues. Trimming pared 3 bases from V and 3 bases from J, leaving 16 bases between. Germline-derived CDR1 and CDR2 are SGDLS and YYNGEE. The CDR3 region has the DNA TGTGCCAGCAGCGCCCCCCTCACTGGCGGTGGGGCCAACGTCCTGACTTTC. Translation gives CASSAPLTGGGANVLTF.

About this clone: Other DNA sequences from this sample encode an identical CDR3 as well. This chain links TRBV2 with TRBJ1-2; the D gene is possibly TRBD1 (6 bases). Between the trimmed V and J ends, which lost 8 bases and 7 bases, there was a span of 20 bases. Germline V gene lookup returns CDR1 SNHLY and CDR2 FYNNEI. The CDR3 contains 14 residues. In nucleotides, the CDR3 is TGTGCCAGCCTGCCGGGGGGCGCGTATGGTGGCTACACCTTC. It yields the protein CASLPGGAYGGYTF.

The V and J genes are TRBV19 and TRBJ1-5; D unresolved. Trimming cost V 2 bases and J 3 bases, with 8 bases left between them. The CDR3 totals 14 residues. Germline V gene data show CDR1 as LNHDA and CDR2 as SQIVND (reference sequence). CDR3 sequence reads: CASSISGTNQPQHF. Written as DNA, the CDR3 is TGTGCCAGTAGTATATCAGGAACCAATCAGCCCCAGCATTTT.

The chain joins TRBV2 to TRBJ2-4, with TRBD2 matching 9 bases. The V and J ends lost 2 bases and 6 bases, in that order; junction bases with no gene match: 2. Germline V gives CDR1 SNHLY, CDR2 FYNNEI. The CDR3 is made up of 14 amino acids. CDR3 sequence (DNA): TGTGCCAGCAGTGAAACTAGCGGGTTAAACATTCAGTACTTC. Translation gives CASSETSGLNIQYF.

The rearrangement joins TRBV19 to TRBJ1-5; 9 bases are shared with TRBD1. The trim removed 6 bases at V and 4 bases at J, leaving 7 bases unmatched. The germline gives CDR1 LNHDA, CDR2 SQIVND (reference sequence). The CDR3 consists of 15 residues. The CDR3 region has the DNA TGTGCCAGTAGCCTACAGGGGGCAAGTAATCAGCCCCAGCATTTT. As protein: CASSLQGASNQPQHF.

This rearrangement joins TRBV11-2 to TRBJ2-1, with a weak D call TRBD2 (5 bases). CDR3 length: 13 residues. Germline CDR1 is SGHAT and CDR2 is FQNNGV. The V gene lost 2 bases and the J gene lost 7 bases, with 9 bases spanning the gap. CDR3 in amino acids: CASSLNPGNEQFF. CDR3 DNA: TGTGCCAGCAGCTTAAACCCGGGGAATGAGCAGTTCTTC.